This T cell receptor beta chain was sequenced in a study of T cell responses to AZD1222 COVID-19 vaccine. Study in general: Pooled in the analysis were second doses at about 4 or about 12 weeks. Study conclusions and caveats: White British donors predominated, females outnumbered males, and clonal diversity was possibly underestimated. The breadth and depth of Spike-specific TCRs increased once two AZD1222 doses had been given. Without day 14 samples, only post-peak T cell repertoires were studied.

Only in-frame clones appear in the TCRdb table, and some are missing; sequencing was by immunoSEQ multiplex PCR. The sample has 150,000 to 180,000 clones; 88% are singletons. This clone was counted a few times. Antigen unknown. Germline V gene sequence: CDR1 LGHNA, CDR2 YSLEER. Germline trimming cut 0 bases from V and 4 bases from J; bases unmatched to any gene: 3. There are 15 residues in the CDR3. This material consisted of peripheral blood, taken on day 0 of AZD1222 vaccination. The sequence derives from an adult in good health. V is TRBV4-3 and J is TRBJ2-3, with 8 positions matching TRBD1. CDR3 bases: TGCGCCAGCAGCCAAGACAGGACAGGGCCAGATACGCAGTATTTT. It encodes CASSQDRTGPDTQYF.